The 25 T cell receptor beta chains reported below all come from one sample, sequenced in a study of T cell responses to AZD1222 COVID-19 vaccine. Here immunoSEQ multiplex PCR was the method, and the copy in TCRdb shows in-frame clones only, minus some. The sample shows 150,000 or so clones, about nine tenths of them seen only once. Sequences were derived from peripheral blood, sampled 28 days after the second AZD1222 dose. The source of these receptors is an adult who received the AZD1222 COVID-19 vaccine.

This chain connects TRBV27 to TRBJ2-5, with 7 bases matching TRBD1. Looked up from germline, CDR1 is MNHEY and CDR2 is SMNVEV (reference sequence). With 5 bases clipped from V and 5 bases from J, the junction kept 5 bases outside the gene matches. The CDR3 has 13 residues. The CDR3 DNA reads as TGTGCCAGCAGTCCCGACAGGGATGAGACCCAGTACTTC. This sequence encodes CASSPDRDETQYF.

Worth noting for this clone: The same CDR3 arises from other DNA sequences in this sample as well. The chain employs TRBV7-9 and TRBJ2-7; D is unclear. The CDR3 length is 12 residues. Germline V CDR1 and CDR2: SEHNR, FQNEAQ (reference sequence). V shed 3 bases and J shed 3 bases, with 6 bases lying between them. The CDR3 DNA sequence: TGTGCCAGCAGCTTGAACGGCTACGAGCAGTACTTC. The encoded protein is CASSLNGYEQYF.

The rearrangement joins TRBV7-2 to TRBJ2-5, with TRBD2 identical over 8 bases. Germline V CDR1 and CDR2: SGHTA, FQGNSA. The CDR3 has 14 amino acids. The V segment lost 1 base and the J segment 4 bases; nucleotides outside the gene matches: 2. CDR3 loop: CASSLVGGVETQYF. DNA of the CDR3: TGTGCCAGCAGCTTAGTCGGGGGGGTAGAGACCCAGTACTTC.

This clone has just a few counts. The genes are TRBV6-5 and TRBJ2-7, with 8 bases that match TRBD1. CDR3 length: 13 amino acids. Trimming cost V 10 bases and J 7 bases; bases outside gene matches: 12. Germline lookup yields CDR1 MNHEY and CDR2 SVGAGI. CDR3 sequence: CATQGDRTFEQYF. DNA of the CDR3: TGTGCCACCCAAGGGGACAGGACCTTTGAGCAGTACTTC.

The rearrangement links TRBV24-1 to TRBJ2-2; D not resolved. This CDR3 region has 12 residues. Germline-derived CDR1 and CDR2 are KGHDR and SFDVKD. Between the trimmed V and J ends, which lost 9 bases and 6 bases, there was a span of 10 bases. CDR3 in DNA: TGTGCCACCGAAAACCTAGCCGGGGAGCTGTTTTTT. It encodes CATENLAGELFF.

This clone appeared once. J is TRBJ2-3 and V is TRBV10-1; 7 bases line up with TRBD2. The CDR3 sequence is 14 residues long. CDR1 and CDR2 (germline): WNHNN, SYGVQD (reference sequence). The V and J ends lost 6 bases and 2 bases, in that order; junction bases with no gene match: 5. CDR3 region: CASREAGPTDTQYF. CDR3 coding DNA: TGCGCCAGCAGAGAAGCGGGGCCCACAGATACGCAGTATTTT.

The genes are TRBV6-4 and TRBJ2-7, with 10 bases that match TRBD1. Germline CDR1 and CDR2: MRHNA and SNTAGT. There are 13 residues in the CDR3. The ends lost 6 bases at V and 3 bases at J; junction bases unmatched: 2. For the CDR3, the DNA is TGTGCCAGCAGCCGGGACAGGGGCTACGAGCAGTACTTC. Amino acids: CASSRDRGYEQYF.

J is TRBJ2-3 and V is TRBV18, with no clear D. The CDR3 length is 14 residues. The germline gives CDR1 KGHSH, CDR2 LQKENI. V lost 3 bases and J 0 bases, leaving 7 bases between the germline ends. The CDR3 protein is CASSPRQSTDTQYF. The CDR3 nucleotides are TGTGCCAGCTCACCCCGGCAGAGCACAGATACGCAGTATTTT.

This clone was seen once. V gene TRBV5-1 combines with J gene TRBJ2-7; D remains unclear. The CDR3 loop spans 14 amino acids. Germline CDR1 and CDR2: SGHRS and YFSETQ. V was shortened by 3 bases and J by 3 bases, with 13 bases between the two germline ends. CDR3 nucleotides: TGCGCCAGCAGCTCCCGACCAAACTACTACGAGCAGTACTTC. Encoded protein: CASSSRPNYYEQYF.

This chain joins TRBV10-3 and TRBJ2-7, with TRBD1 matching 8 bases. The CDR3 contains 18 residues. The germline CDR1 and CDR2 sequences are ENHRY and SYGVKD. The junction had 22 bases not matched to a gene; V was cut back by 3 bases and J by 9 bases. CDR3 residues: CAISDFSSRALSGGLQYF. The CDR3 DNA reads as TGTGCCATCAGTGATTTTAGTTCTCGGGCCTTATCAGGGGGCTTGCAGTACTTC.

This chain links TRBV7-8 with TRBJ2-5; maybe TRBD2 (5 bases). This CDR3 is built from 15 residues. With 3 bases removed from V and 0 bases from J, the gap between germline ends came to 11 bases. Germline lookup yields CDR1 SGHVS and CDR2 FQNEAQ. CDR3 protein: CASSFLTGYQETQYF. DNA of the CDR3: TGTGCCAGCAGCTTTCTTACGGGGTACCAAGAGACCCAGTACTTC.

The chain's CDR3 is CASSLTLGTKNIQYF. CDR3 coding DNA: TGTGCCAGCAGCTTAACGCTGGGGACCAAAAACATTCAGTACTTC. The chain recombines TRBV7-9 with TRBJ2-4; D uncertain. V was trimmed by 2 bases and J by 2 bases, leaving 10 bases between them. CDR1 is SEHNR, CDR2 FQNEAQ, per germline (reference sequence). CDR3 length: 15 residues.

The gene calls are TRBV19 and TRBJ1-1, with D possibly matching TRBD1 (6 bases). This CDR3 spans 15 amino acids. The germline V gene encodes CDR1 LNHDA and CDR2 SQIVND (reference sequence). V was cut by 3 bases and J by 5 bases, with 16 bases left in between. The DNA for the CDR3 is TGTGCCAGTAGTATTTCCGGGGGCGAGGGAACTGAAGCTTTCTTT. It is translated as CASSISGGEGTEAFF.

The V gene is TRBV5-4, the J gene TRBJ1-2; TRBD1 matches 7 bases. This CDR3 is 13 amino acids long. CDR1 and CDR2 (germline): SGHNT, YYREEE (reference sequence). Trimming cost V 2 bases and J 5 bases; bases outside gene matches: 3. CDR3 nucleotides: TGTGCCAGCAGCTTAGGGACAGCTTATGGCTACACCTTC. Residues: CASSLGTAYGYTF.

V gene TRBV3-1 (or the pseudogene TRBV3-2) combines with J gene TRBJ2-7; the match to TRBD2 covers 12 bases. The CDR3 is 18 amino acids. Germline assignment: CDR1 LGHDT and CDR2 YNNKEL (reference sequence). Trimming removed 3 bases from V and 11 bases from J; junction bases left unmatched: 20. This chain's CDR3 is CASSHRLAGGRRLREKYF. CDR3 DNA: TGTGCCAGCAGCCATCGTCTAGCGGGAGGGCGACGCCTACGAGAGAAGTACTTC.

CDR3: CATKGQGGNYGYTF. CDR3 nucleotides: TGTGCCACCAAAGGGCAGGGCGGTAACTATGGCTACACCTTC. This chain links TRBV6-5 with TRBJ1-2; D may be TRBD1 (5 bases). Deletions cut 10 bases from V and 1 base from J, with 16 bases between. CDR3 size: 14 residues. Germline CDR1 is MNHEY and CDR2 is SVGAGI.

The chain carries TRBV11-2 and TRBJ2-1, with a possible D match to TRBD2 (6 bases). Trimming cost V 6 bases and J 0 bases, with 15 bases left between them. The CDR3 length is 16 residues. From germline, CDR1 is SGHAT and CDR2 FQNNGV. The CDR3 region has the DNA TGTGCCAGCAGACCTTATACGGGGGTCTCCTACAATGAGCAGTTCTTC. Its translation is CASRPYTGVSYNEQFF.

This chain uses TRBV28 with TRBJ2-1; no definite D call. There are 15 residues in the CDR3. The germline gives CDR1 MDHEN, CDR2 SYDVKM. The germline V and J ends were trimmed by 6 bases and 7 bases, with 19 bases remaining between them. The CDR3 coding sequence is TGTGCCAGCAGCTCTGACTTTTTGTACGGGAATGAGCAGTTCTTC. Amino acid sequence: CASSSDFLYGNEQFF. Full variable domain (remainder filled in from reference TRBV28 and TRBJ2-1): DVKVTQSSRYLVKRTGEKVFLECVQDMDHENMFWYRQDPGLGLRLIYFSYDVKMKEKGDIPEGYSVSREKKERFSLILESASTNQTSMYLCASSSDFLYGNEQFFGPGTRLTVL.

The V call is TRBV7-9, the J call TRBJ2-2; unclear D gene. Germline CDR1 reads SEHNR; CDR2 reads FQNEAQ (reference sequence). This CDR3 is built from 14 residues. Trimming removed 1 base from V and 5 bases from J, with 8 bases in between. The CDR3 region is CASSLENWTGELFF. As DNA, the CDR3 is TGTGCCAGCAGCTTAGAAAACTGGACCGGGGAGCTGTTTTTT.

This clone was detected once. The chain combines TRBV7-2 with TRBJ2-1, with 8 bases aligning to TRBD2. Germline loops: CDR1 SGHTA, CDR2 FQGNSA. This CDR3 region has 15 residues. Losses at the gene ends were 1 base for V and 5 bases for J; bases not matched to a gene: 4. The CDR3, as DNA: TGTGCCAGCAGCTTAGGTAGCGGGGCTCACAATGAGCAGTTCTTC. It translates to CASSLGSGAHNEQFF.

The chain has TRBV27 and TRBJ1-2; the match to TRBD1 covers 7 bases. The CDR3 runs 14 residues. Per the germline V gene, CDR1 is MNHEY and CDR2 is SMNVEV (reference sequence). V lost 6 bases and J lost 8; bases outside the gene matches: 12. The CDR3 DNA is TGTGCCAGCAGCAAAGACAGGGAGTCATCCGGCTACACCTTC. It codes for CASSKDRESSGYTF.

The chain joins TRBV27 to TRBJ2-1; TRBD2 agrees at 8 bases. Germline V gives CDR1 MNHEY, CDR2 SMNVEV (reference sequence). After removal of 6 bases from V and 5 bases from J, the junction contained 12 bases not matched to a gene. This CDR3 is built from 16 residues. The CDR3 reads CASSPRKGLDHNEQFF. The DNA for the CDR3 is TGTGCCAGCAGCCCCCGGAAGGGACTAGATCACAATGAGCAGTTCTTC.

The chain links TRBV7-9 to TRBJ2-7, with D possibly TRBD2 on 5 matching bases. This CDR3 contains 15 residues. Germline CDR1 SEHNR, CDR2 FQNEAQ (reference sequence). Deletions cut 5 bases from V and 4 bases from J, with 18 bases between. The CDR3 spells CASSPDYGRRYEQYF. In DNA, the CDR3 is TGTGCCAGCAGCCCAGACTACGGACGAAGATACGAGCAGTACTTC.

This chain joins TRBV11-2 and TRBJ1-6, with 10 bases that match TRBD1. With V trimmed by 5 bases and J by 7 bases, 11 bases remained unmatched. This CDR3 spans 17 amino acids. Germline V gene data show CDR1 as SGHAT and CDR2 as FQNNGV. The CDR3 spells CASSPFPGTGDNSPLHF. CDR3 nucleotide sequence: TGTGCCAGCAGCCCATTCCCCGGGACAGGGGACAATTCACCCCTCCACTTT.

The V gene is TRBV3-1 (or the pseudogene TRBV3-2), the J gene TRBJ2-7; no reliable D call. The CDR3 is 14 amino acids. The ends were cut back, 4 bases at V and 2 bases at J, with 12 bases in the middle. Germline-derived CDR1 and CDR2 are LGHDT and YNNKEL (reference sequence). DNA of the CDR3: TGTGCCAGCAGCCGCCTGGACGGAACCTACGAGCAGTACTTC. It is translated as CASSRLDGTYEQYF.